This T cell receptor (beta chain) originates from a study of shared clonotypes between healthy human individuals. Study details: The donor pool was made up of a couple of women and three men aged 18 to 49. Study findings and constraints: Clonotypes which were not shared had lower generation probabilities than clonotypes that all four donors shared.

Assay execution proceeded at the deep level. Sequencing used immunoSEQ multiplex PCR; TCRdb keeps in-frame clones, though not all of them. Altogether 950,000 to 1,100,000 clones are present, 75% to 85% being singletons, with the ten largest covering 0.5% to 0.65%. With V trimmed by 5 bases and J by 8 bases, 13 bases remained unmatched. This CDR3 contains 16 residues. The V gene's germline CDR1 is MDHEN and CDR2 SYDVKM. This clone came up once. The antigen is unknown. This TCR derives from a man between 18 and 35 years old in good health. Some clones in this sample may be carry-over from other donors' samples. The chain links TRBV28 to TRBJ1-2, with 11 bases lining up with TRBD1. Material: memory CD4+ T cells from PBMCs. The sample's subset: CD45RA-negative fraction. The CDR3 sequence is CASSMVDRGQDAGYTF. CDR3 nucleotide sequence: TGTGCCAGCAGTATGGTGGACAGGGGGCAGGACGCCGGCTACACCTTC.